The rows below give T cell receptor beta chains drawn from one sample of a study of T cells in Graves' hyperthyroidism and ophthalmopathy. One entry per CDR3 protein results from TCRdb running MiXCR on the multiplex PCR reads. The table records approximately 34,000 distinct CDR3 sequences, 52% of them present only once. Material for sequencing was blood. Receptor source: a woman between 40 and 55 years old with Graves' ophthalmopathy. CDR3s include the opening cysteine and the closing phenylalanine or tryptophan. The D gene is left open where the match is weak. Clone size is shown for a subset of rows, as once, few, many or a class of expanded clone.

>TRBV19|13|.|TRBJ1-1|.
TGTGCCAGTAGTATCCAGCAGAGCGGTGAAGCTTTCTTT
CASSIQQSGEAFF
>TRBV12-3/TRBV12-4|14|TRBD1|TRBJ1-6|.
TGTGCCAGCAGCCAACAGGGGACAAGTTCACCCCTCCACTTT
CASSQQGTSSPLHF
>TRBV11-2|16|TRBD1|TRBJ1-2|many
TGTGCCAGCAGCCCGCAGGGGGGAACTAGAGTAAAGGGCTACACCTTC
CASSPQGGTRVKGYTF
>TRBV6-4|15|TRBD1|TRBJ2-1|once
TGTGCCAGCAATGCCACAGGGGCGGGCACCGGGGAGCAGGTCTTC
CASNATGAGTGEQVF
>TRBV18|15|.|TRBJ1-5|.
TGTGCCAGCTCACCACAGGGGCCGGTGAATCAGCCCCAGCATTTT
CASSPQGPVNQPQHF
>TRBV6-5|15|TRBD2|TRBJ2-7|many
TGTGCCAGCAGTTACTCGGCGGGAGTGTCCTACGAGCAGTACTTC
CASSYSAGVSYEQYF
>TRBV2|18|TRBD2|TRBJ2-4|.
TGTGCCAGCAGTGAACTTGGACTAGCGGGGGGGGCCAAAAACATTCAGTACTTC
CASSELGLAGGAKNIQYF
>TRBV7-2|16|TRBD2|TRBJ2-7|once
TGTGCCAGCAGCTTATTTGGCGGGGGGAACTCCTACGAGCAGTACTTC
CASSLFGGGNSYEQYF
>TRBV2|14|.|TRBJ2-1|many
TGTGCCAGCGTGATTACAGGGTATTTGGATGAGCAGTTCTTC
CASVITGYLDEQFF
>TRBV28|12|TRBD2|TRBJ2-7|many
TGTGCCAGCAAAGCGGGAGGGAGCGAGCAGTACTTC
CASKAGGSEQYF
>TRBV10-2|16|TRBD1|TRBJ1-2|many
TGCGCCAGCAGTGAGTCGACAGGGAAGGACAGCTATGGCTACACCTTC
CASSESTGKDSYGYTF
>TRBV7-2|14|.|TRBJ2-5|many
TGTGCCAGCAGCTCGGGACATTTGCAAGAGACCCAGTACTTC
CASSSGHLQETQYF
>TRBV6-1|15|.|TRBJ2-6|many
TGTGCCAGCAGTGAAACAGGGTCTGGGGCCAACGTCCTGACTTTC
CASSETGSGANVLTF
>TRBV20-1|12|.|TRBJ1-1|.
TGCAGTGCTAGAGAGATGGGCACTGAAGCTTTCTTT
CSAREMGTEAFF
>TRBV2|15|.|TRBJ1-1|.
TGTGCCAGCAGTGAATCGGACCCGCGTAGCACTGAAGCTCTCTTT
CASSESDPRSTEALF
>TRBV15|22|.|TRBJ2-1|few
.
CATSSQTSVYFCAISLGNEQFF
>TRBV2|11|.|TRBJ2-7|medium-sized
TGTGCCAGCAGCGTAGCGTCCTCGGGGTACTTC
CASSVASSGYF
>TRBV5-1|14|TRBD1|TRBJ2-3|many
TGCGCCAGCAGCAGGGGACAGGACACAGATACGCAGTATTTT
CASSRGQDTDTQYF
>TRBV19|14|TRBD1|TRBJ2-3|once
TGTGCCAGTAGTACCGGGGACAGGGAAGATACGCAGTATTTT
CASSTGDREDTQYF
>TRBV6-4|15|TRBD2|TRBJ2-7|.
TGTGCCAGCAGAGCCGGGACTAGCGGGGCCTACGAGCAGTACTTC
CASRAGTSGAYEQYF
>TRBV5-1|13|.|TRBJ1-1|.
TGCGCCAGCAGGTGGAAGTTAAACACTGAAGCTTTCTTT
CASRWKLNTEAFF
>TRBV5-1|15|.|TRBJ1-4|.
TGCGCCAGCAGGGGGGGACTGGGCAATTATGAAAAACTGTTTTTT
CASRGGLGNYEKLFF
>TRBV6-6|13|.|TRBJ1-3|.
TGTGCCGGCACTTCGGCCGCTGGAAACACCATATGTTTT
CAGTSAAGNTICF
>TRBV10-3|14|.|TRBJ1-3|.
TGTGCCATCAGTGACAGACAGCGGGGTAACACCATATATTTT
CAISDRQRGNTIYF
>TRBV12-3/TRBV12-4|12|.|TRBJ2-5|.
TGTGCCAGCAGTTTAGGGGGTCAGCCCCAGTACTTC
CASSLGGQPQYF
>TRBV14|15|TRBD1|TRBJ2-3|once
TGTGCCAGCAGCCAAGGGACAGGGGGCACAGATACGCAGTATTTT
CASSQGTGGTDTQYF
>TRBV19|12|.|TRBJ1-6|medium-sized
TGTGCCAGTAGTAATAGGGATTCACCCCTCCACTTT
CASSNRDSPLHF
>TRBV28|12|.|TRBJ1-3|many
TGTGCCAGCAGTTCAGGGTTCAACACCATATATTTT
CASSSGFNTIYF
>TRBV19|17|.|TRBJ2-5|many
TGTGCCAGTAGTACCTACGGAGGACAGGCGGGACAAGAGACCCAGTACTTC
CASSTYGGQAGQETQYF
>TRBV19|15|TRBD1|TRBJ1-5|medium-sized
TGTGCCAGTAGTAGGGGGACAGGGATGTATCAGCCCCAGCATTTT
CASSRGTGMYQPQHF
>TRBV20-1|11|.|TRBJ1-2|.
TGCAGTGCCAGGACTAGCGGGAGCTACACCTTC
CSARTSGSYTF
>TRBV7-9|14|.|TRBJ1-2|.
TGTGCCAGCAGCCCGAGGGGGGGCCGATATGGCTACACCTTC
CASSPRGGRYGYTF
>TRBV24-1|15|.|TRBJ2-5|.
TGTGCCACCAGTGGGTCCCAGCAGGGACGGGAGACCCAGTACTTC
CATSGSQQGRETQYF
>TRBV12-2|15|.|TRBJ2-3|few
TGTGCAAGTCGCTTTACTACTAGCAAAGTAGATACGCAGTATTTT
CASRFTTSKVDTQYF
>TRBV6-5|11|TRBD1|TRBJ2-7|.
TGTGCCAGCAGAGGGTCGACAGGGGCCCACTTC
CASRGSTGAHF
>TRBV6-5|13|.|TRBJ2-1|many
TGTGCCAGCAGTTACTCGCCTAGTGGTGAGCAGTTCTTC
CASSYSPSGEQFF
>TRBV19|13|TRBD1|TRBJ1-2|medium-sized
TGTGCCAGTAGTATTGACAGGGGGCAAGGCTACACCTTC
CASSIDRGQGYTF
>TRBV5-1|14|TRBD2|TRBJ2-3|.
TGTGCCAGCAGCCCGGGACTAGCGGGGGACACGCAGTATTTT
CASSPGLAGDTQYF
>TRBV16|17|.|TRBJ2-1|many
TGTGCCAGCAGCCAATCGGTCTTCAGGGGCTCCTACAATGAGCAGTTCTTC
CASSQSVFRGSYNEQFF
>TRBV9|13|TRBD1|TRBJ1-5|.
TGTGCCAGCAGCTTGACAGGGCAATCCTACGAGCATTTT
CASSLTGQSYEHF
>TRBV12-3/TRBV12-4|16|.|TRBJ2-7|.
TGTGCCAGCAGTTTAAGCAGGGGCCAGAGCTCCTACGAGCAGTACTTC
CASSLSRGQSSYEQYF
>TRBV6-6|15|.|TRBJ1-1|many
TGTGCCAGCAGTCTAACCGACCGAATGGACACTGAAGCTTTCTTT
CASSLTDRMDTEAFF
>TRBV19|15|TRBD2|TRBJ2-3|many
TGTGCCAGTAGTAAGGCGGGAGCAGGCACAGATACGCAGTATTTT
CASSKAGAGTDTQYF
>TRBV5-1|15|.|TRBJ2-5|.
TGCGCCAGCAGCTTGGGGCAGGTTCGGACAGAGACCCAGTACTTC
CASSLGQVRTETQYF